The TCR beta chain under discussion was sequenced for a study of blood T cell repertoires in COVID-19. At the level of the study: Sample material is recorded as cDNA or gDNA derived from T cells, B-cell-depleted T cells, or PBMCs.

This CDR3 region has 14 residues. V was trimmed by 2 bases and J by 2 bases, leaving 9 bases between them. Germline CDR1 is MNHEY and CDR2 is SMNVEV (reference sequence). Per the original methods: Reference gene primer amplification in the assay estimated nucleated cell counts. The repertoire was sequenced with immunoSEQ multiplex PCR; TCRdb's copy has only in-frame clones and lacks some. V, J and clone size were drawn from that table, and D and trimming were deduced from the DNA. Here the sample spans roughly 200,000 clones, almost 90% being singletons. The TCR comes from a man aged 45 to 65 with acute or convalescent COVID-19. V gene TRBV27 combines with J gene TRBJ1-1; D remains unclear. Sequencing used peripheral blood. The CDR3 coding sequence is TGTGCCAGCAGTTTAGGGAGACCTAACACTGAAGCTTTCTTT. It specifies CASSLGRPNTEAFF.